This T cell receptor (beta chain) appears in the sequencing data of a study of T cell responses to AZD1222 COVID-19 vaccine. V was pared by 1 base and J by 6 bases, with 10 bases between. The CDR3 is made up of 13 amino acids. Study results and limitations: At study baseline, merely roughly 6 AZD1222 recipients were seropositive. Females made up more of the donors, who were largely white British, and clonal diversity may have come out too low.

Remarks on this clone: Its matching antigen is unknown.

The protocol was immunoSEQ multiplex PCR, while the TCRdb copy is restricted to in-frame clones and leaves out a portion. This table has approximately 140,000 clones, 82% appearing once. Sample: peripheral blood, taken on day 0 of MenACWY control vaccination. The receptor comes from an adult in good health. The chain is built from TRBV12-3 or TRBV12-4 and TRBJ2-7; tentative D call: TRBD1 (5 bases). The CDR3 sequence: CASSLVQGVEQYF. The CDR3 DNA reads TGTGCCAGCAGTTTAGTTCAGGGCGTCGAGCAGTACTTC.